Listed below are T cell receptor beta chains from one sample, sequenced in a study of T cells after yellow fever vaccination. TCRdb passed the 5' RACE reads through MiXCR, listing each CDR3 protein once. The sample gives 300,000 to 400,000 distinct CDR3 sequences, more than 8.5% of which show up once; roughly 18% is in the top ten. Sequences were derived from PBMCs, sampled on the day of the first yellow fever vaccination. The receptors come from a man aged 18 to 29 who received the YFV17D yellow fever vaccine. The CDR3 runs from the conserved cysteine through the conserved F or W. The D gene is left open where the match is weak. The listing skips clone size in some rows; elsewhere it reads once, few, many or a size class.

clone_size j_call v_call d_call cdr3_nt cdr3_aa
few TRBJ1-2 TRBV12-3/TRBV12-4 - TGTGCCAGCAGTTACAGTATCAACTATGGCTACACCTTC CASSYSINYGYTF
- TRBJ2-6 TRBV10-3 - TGTGCCATCAGTGACCGTAGACAAATGGATACTGGGGCCAACGTCCTGACTTTC CAISDRRQMDTGANVLTF
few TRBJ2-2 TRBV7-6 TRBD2 TGTGCCAGCAGGAAACTAGCGGGGGGGCGAGTCGGGGAGCTGTTTTTT CASRKLAGGRVGELFF
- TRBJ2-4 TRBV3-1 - TGTGCCAGCAGCCAAGGGGCAGGGTCGACCAAAAACATTCAGTACTTC CASSQGAGSTKNIQYF
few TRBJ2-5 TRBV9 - TGTGCCAGCAGCGTAGAGGTGGGGGGGCTCCAAGAGACCCAGTACTTC CASSVEVGGLQETQYF
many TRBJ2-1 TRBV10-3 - TGTGCCATCAGTGCAAGTACCCCCATGAGCTCCTACAATGAGCAGTTCTTC CAISASTPMSSYNEQFF
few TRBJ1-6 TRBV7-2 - TGTGCCAGCAGCTTAATAGGGTCTTCACCCCTCCACTTT CASSLIGSSPLHF
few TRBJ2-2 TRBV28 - TGTGCCAGCAGGCCGGCCAGCCTCACCGGGGAGCTGTTTTTT CASRPASLTGELFF
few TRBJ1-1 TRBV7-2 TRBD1 TGTGCCAGCACTGAACAGGGGTCACCTTACACTGAAGCTTTCTTT CASTEQGSPYTEAFF
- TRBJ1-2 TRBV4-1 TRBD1 TGCGCCAGCAGCCAAGTCCGACAGGGGGGGGGCTACACCTTC CASSQVRQGGGYTF
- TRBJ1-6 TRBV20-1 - TGCAGTGCTAGGGGACCCAGTTCGCTCTATAATTCACCCCTCCACTTT CSARGPSSLYNSPLHF
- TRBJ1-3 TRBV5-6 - TGTGCCAGCAGCGACCTGGACCGCCTTAATGGAAACACCATATATTTT CASSDLDRLNGNTIYF
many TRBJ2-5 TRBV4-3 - TGCGCCAGCAGCCAAGAGTGGGGGCAAGAGACCCAGTACTTC CASSQEWGQETQYF
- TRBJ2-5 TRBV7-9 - TGTGCCAGCAGCCGTCGGGGCCTTGGGGAGACCCAGTACTTC CASSRRGLGETQYF
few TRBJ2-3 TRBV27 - TGTGCCAGCAGTTCACTTCGCACGCTGGGGCCAGATACGCAGTATTTT CASSSLRTLGPDTQYF
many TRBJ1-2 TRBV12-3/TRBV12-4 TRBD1 TGTGCCAGCAGTTTAGCGTCGGGGACAGGGCTCTATGGCTACACCTTC CASSLASGTGLYGYTF
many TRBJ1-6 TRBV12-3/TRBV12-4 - TGTGCCAGCAGTAAGGAACCGCGTAATTCACCCCTCCACTTT CASSKEPRNSPLHF
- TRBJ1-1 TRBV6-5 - TGTGCCAGCAGTTACTCGAAAAGGGAAACTGAAGCTTTCTTT CASSYSKRETEAFF
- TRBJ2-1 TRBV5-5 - TGTGCCAGCAGCTTGGAGTCTTACAATGAGCAGTTCTTC CASSLESYNEQFF
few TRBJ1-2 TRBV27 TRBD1 TGTGCCAGCAGTTCCCCCCGCAGGGGGTATGGCTACACCTTC CASSSPRRGYGYTF
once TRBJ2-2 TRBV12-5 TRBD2 TGTGCTAGTGGTTTGCTCACCGGGGGGGCCGGGGAGCTGTTTTTT CASGLLTGGAGELFF
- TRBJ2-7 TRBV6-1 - TGTGCCAGCAGTGAAAGGGTAACGGGCCAGGCCTACGAGCAGTACTTC CASSERVTGQAYEQYF
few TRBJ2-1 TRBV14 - TGTGCCAGCAGCCCTGGGCCGAATGAGCAGTTCTTC CASSPGPNEQFF